This T cell receptor (beta chain) was recorded in a study of cytomegalovirus exposure and HLA in healthy donors. Study at large: Membership in the Caucasian-associated ancestry cluster was found for 81% of 300 to 500 genotyped donors.

Germline CDR1 and CDR2: LNHNV and YYDKDF (reference sequence). The V and J ends lost 4 bases and 6 bases respectively, with 12 bases between them. The CDR3 is 13 residues long. This clone has a handful of counts. Its specificity is unknown. Study conclusions and caveats: Among donors in an Asian-associated ancestry cluster, a later analysis reportedly found fewer N-insertions than the approximately 700-donor mean. For most subjects, TCR beta sequences were reported to predict HLA-A and HLA-B alleles with accuracy.

The PCR used 60 Vbeta and 13 Jbeta primers. The repertoire was sequenced with immunoSEQ multiplex PCR; TCRdb's copy has only in-frame clones and lacks some. The sample carries some 130,000 clones, around four fifths recorded once. This TCR was sampled from a human donor in good health. Sequenced: PBMCs. The chain uses TRBV15 and TRBJ1-1; TRBD1 is a possible D gene (6 bases). The CDR3 loop is CATSNQGGAEAFF. The CDR3 nucleotides read TGTGCCACCAGCAACCAAGGGGGAGCTGAAGCTTTCTTT.